The sequence of this TCR beta chain was determined in a study of post-analysis software for immune sequencing data. Overall study findings and caveats: Comparison with controls showed significantly lower normalized Chao1 diversity in multiple sclerosis patients. Samples made in the same batch grouped tightly together by F measure. In patients, TRBV5-6, TRBV5-1 and TRBV20-1 belonged to about five TRBV segments found more frequently than in controls.

Unique molecular identifiers tagged the TCR beta cDNA libraries. With roughly 1 to 10 million T cells as the source, a few hundred thousand cDNA molecules resulted. One entry per CDR3 protein, called by TCRdb with MiXCR from the PCR reads. This table has approximately 630,000 distinct CDR3 sequences, 59% appearing once. Between the trimmed V and J ends, which lost 4 bases and 4 bases, there was a span of 10 bases. The germline CDR1 and CDR2 sequences are ENHRY and SYGVKD. The length of the CDR3 is 13 residues. As concerns this clonotype: Its target is not known.

This sequence joins TRBV10-3 and TRBJ2-5; D gene ambiguous. The sequenced sample consisted of blood. The origin of this receptor is a girl aged 2-10 years with multiple sclerosis. The CDR3 region has the DNA TGTGCCATCAGTGGGAGTGATGGAGAGACCCAGTACTTC. Encoded protein: CAISGSDGETQYF.